The present entry profiles one TCR beta chain with its context. This entry is derived from a study of blood T cell repertoires in COVID-19. The CDR3 runs 13 residues. V trimming: 6 bases; J trimming: 3 bases; junction bases outside the gene matches: 5. In germline, CDR1 is LNHDA, CDR2 SQIVND (reference sequence). Clones were read by immunoSEQ multiplex PCR, and TCRdb kept only the in-frame ones, dropping some. The sample contains approximately 57,000 clones, more than 75% of which appear only once. Sample: peripheral blood. J is TRBJ2-7 and V is TRBV19; 7 bases agree with TRBD1. The clonotype was recovered from a man aged 45-65 years with acute or convalescent COVID-19. In DNA, the CDR3 is TGTGCCAGTAGCCGACAGGGTAACTACGAGCAGTACTTC. It specifies CASSRQGNYEQYF. The entire variable domain, with the rest obtained from reference TRBV19 and TRBJ2-7, is as follows: DGGITQSPKYLFRKEGQNVTLSCEQNLNHDAMYWYRQDPGQGLRLIYYSQIVNDFQKGDIAEGYSVSREKKESFPLTVTSAQKNPTAFYLCASSRQGNYEQYFGPGTRLTVT.